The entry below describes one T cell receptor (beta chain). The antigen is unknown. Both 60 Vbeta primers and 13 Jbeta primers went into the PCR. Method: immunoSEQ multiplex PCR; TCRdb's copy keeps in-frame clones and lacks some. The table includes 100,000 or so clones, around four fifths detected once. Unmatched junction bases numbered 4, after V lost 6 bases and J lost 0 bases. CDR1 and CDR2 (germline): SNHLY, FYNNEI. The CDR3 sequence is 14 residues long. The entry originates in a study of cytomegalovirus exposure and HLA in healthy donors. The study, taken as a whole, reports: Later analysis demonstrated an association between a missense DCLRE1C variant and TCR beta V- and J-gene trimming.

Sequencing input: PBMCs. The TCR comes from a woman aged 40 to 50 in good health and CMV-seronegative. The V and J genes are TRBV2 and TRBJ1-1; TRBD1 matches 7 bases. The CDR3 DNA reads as TGTGCCAGCAGACTGACAGGGTTGAACACTGAAGCTTTCTTT. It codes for CASRLTGLNTEAFF.